This T cell receptor (beta chain) was retrieved from a study of HIV-infected children after antiretroviral therapy interruption. As for the study in general: Interruption-arm sampling covered weeks 0, 12, interruption end (24 or 48), and about 3 years post-study. Samples from the continuous-treatment group were taken at weeks 0, 48 and 150. Study-level points and caveats: Naive CD4+ CDR3 sharing between time points fell after interruption began. Naive CD4+ Gini coefficient rose by interruption end, suggesting clonal expansion.

This clonotype is termed medium-sized. Its antigen is not known. The junction departs from the called germline gene at one end, perhaps through a read error. Unique molecular identifiers were included in an RNA-based 3' RACE TCR library. TCRdb independently ran MiXCR on the 3' RACE reads; one entry per CDR3 protein. This sample carries more than 35,000 distinct CDR3 sequences, approximately 6.1% of them seen once, and the ten largest clones take more than 0.95%. Germline V gene data show CDR1 as WNHNN and CDR2 as SYGVQD (reference sequence). The CDR3 is 13 residues long. As for treatment: PENTA 11 planned treatment interruption arm or continuous ART arm.

The sequence came from a pool of human donors with HIV. Material: CD45RA+ CD4+ T cells from PBMCs, pooled from several time points, obtained from a donor given antiretroviral therapy, either interrupted or continuous. Subset denoted: naive CD4+ CD45RA+ CD45RO- T cells. The gene calls are TRBV10-1 and TRBJ2-5; no definite D call. The CDR3 DNA reads as TGTGCCAGCAGTGATGGAAATCAAGACACCCAGTACTTT. Encoded protein: CASSDGNQDTQYF.